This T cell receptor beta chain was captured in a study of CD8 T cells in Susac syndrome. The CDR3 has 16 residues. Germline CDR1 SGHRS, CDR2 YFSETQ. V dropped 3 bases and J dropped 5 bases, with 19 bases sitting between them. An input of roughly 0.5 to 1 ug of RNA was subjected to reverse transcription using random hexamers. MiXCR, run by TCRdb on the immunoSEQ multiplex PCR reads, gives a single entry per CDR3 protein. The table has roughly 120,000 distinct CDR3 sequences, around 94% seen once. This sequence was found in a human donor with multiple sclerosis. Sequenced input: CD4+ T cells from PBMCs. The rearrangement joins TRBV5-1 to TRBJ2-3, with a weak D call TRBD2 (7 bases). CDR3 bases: TGCGCCAGCAGCTACGGGACGGGGGGCTATGGAGATACGCAGTATTTT. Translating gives CASSYGTGGYGDTQYF.